The sequence of this T cell receptor beta chain was determined in a study of persistence of HIV-infected CD4 T cells. In the study overall: Suppressive ART had lasted a median of around 8 years. A couple of participants gave one leukapheresis sample; others gave up to roughly 180 mL blood repeatedly.

Overlapping HIV-1 Gag 15-mer peptides at about 1 ug per peptide per mL were used. CD40L-negative CD69-negative CD45RO-high memory CD4+ T cells were sorted as populations depleted of antigen-responding cells. This was the immunoSEQ version 4 assay in survey mode. Genomic DNA was diluted to 10 ng/uL, up to 1 ug per sample. Produced via immunoSEQ multiplex PCR; TCRdb's table is partial and in-frame only. The table includes tens of thousands of clones, more than 75% detected once. A word on this clone: No antigen is known for it.

Trimming removed 0 bases from V and 11 bases from J, with 25 bases in between. CDR1 is LGHNA, CDR2 YNFKEQ, per germline. CDR3 size: 17 residues. This receptor was obtained from an adult man with HIV who was CMV-seropositive. Material: CD4+ T cells sorted from PBMCs after roughly 18-hour stimulation, obtained from a patient who received antiretroviral therapy. This sequence joins TRBV4-2 and TRBJ1-1; TRBD1 is a possible D gene (5 bases). DNA for the CDR3: TGTGCCAGCAGCCAAGATCGCCTCCGGGACGGTGGTAAGAGGGCTTTCTTT. Its protein is CASSQDRLRDGGKRAFF.